Following are 8 T cell receptor beta chains from one sample sequenced in a study of hypomethylating agent response in myelodysplastic syndrome. The assay was immunoSEQ multiplex PCR, and TCRdb's table has in-frame clones only and misses some. The table lists 3,000 or so clones, roughly 83% of them singletons. Sample: bone marrow, taken before or after starting hypomethylating agent treatment for myelodysplastic syndrome (not recorded which). These receptors all stem from a human donor with myelodysplastic syndrome.

Within the sample, this clone is large. In DNA form, the CDR3 reads TGTGCCAGCAGGGGGCTGGCAGAACAATCACCCCTCCACTTT. Translating gives CASRGLAEQSPLHF. The chain joins TRBV2 to TRBJ1-6, with D possibly being TRBD1 (5 bases). Germline CDR1 SNHLY, CDR2 FYNNEI. Trimming cost V 6 bases and J 10 bases, with 16 bases left between them. This CDR3 is built from 14 residues.

The chain employs TRBV7-2 and TRBJ1-5; no clear D. The germline V gene encodes CDR1 SGHTA and CDR2 FQGNSA. The CDR3 is 13 amino acids. V was shortened by 3 bases and J by 3 bases, with 6 bases between the two germline ends. The CDR3 sequence: CASSFSTNQPQHF. For the CDR3, the DNA is TGTGCCAGCAGCTTCAGTACCAATCAGCCCCAGCATTTT.

This chain uses TRBV9 with TRBJ1-6; 7 bases agree with TRBD1. The trim removed 0 bases at V and 6 bases at J, leaving 0 bases unmatched. CDR3 length: 14 amino acids. Germline CDR1 and CDR2: SGDLS and YYNGEE. The CDR3, as DNA: TGTGCCAGCAGCGTAGGACAGGGTAATTCACCCCTCCACTTT. Translation: CASSVGQGNSPLHF.

This rearrangement joins TRBV7-6 to TRBJ1-1; D remains ambiguous. The CDR3 extends over 17 amino acids. The V gene lost 5 bases and the J gene lost 0 bases, with 19 bases spanning the gap. Per germline, CDR1 SGHVS and CDR2 FNYEAQ. CDR3 loop: CASSNPRGGPMNTEAFF. The DNA of the CDR3 is TGTGCCAGCAGCAATCCTCGGGGAGGCCCCATGAACACTGAAGCTTTCTTT. The full variable domain, completed using reference TRBV7-6 and TRBJ1-1, is GAGVSQSPRYKVTKRGQDVALRCDPISGHVSLYWYRQALGQGPEFLTYFNYEAQQDKSGLPNDRFSAERPEGSISTLTIQRTEQRDSAMYRCASSNPRGGPMNTEAFFGQGTRLTVV.

The V call is TRBV11-3, the J call TRBJ2-7; 8 bases match TRBD2. CDR1 and CDR2 from the germline V gene are SGHNT and YENEEA. This CDR3 contains 13 residues. With 6 bases clipped from V and 3 bases from J, the junction kept 4 bases outside the gene matches. CDR3 loop: CASRERGNYEQYF. The CDR3 DNA sequence: TGTGCCAGCAGGGAGCGGGGGAACTACGAGCAGTACTTC.

This clone is a singleton in its sample. V gene TRBV6-5 combines with J gene TRBJ1-1, with 7 bases aligning to TRBD1. This CDR3 is built from 14 residues. The V and J ends lost 6 bases and 6 bases, in that order; junction bases with no gene match: 10. CDR1 and CDR2 from the germline V gene are MNHEY and SVGAGI. The CDR3 DNA is TGTGCCAGCAGCAAACAGGGGTCGGGAGCTGAAGCTTTCTTT. This gives the protein CASSKQGSGAEAFF.

The V and J genes are TRBV6-1 and TRBJ2-6; possible D gene TRBD2, 5 bases. This CDR3 region has 16 residues. Germline CDR1 is MNHNS and CDR2 is SASEGT. V lost 2 bases and J lost 2, with 10 bases in between. The CDR3 loop reads CASSETSGTGANVLTF. CDR3 nucleotide sequence: TGTGCCAGCAGTGAAACTTCGGGAACTGGGGCCAACGTCCTGACTTTC.

CDR3 region: CASSPVPGQGITEAFF. For the CDR3, the DNA is TGTGCCAGCAGCCCCGTCCCGGGACAGGGTATCACTGAAGCTTTCTTT. The V gene is TRBV5-6, the J gene TRBJ1-1; TRBD1 matches at 9 bases. The CDR3 totals 16 residues. The junction had 11 bases not matched to a gene; V was cut back by 4 bases and J by 4 bases. Germline V gene lookup returns CDR1 SGHDT and CDR2 YYEEEE. Based on the CDR3 plus reference TRBV5-6 and TRBJ1-1, the full variable domain is DAGVTQSPTHLIKTRGQQVTLRCSPKSGHDTVSWYQQALGQGPQFIFQYYEEEERQRGNFPDRFSGHQFPNYSSELNVNALLLGDSALYLCASSPVPGQGITEAFFGQGTRLTVV.